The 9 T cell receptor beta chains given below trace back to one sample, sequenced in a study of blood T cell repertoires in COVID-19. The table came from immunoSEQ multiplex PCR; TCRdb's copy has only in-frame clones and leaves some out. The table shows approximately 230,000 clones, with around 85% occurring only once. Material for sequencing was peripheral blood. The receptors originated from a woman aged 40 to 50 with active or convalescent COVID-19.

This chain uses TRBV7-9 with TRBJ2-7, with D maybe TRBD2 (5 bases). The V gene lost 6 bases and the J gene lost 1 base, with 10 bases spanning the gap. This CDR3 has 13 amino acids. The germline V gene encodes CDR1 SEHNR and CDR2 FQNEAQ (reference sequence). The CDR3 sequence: CASSSRGSYEQYF. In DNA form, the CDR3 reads TGTGCCAGCAGTTCCCGAGGGTCCTACGAGCAGTACTTC.

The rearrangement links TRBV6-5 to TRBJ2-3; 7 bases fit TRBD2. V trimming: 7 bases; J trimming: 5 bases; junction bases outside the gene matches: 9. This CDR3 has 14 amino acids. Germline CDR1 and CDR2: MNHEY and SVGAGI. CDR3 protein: CASIPPGGVDTQYF. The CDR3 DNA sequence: TGTGCCAGCATCCCACCTGGGGGGGTAGATACGCAGTATTTT.

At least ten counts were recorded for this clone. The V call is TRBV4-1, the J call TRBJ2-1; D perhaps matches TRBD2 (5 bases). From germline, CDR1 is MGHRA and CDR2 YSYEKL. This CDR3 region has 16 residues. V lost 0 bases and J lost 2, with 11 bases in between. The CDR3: CASSQDTTIAYNEQFF. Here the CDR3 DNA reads TGCGCCAGCAGCCAAGATACGACTATTGCCTACAATGAGCAGTTCTTC.

This CDR3 is CASSLTGRADTQYF. In DNA form, the CDR3 reads TGTGCCAGCAGTTTAACGGGAAGGGCAGATACGCAGTATTTT. This chain joins TRBV28 and TRBJ2-3, with D possibly TRBD2 on 5 matching bases. V shed 2 bases and J shed 4 bases, with 10 bases lying between them. This CDR3 spans 14 amino acids. CDR1 and CDR2 (germline): MDHEN, SYDVKM.

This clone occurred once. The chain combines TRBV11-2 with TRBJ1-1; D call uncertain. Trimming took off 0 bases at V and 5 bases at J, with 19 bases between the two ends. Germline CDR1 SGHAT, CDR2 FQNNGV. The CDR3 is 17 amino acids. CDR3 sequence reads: CASSLDFPSRRFTEAFF. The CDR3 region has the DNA TGTGCCAGCAGCTTAGATTTTCCGTCACGGCGGTTTACTGAAGCTTTCTTT. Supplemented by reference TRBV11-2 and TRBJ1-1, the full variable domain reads EAGVAQSPRYKIIEKRQSVAFWCNPISGHATLYWYQQILGQGPKLLIQFQNNGVVDDSQLPKDRFSAERLKGVDSTLKIQPAKLEDSAVYLCASSLDFPSRRFTEAFFGQGTRLTVV.

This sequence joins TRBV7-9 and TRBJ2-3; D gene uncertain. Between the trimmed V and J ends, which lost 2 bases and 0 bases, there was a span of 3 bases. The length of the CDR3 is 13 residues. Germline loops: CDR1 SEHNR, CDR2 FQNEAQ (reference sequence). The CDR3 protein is CASSLPSTDTQYF. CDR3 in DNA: TGTGCCAGCAGCTTACCTAGCACAGATACGCAGTATTTT.

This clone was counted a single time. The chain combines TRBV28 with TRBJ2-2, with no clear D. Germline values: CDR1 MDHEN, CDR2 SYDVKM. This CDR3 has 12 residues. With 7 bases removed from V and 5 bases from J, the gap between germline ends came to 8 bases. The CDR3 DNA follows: TGTGCCAGCAACATAAGAACCGGGGAGCTGTTTTTT. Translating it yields CASNIRTGELFF.

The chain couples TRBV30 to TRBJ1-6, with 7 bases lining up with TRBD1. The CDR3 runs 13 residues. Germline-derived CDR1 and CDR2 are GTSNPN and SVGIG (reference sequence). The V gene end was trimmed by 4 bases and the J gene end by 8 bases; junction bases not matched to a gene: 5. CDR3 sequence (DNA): TGTGCCTGGACATTAGGGGGCTATTCACCCCTCCACTTT. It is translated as CAWTLGGYSPLHF.

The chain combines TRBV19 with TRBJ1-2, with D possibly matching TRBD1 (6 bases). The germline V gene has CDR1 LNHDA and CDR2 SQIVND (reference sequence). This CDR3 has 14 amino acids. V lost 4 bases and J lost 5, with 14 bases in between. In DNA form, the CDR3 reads TGTGCCAGTAGTACCGGTACAGGGCCTTATGGCTACACCTTC. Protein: CASSTGTGPYGYTF.